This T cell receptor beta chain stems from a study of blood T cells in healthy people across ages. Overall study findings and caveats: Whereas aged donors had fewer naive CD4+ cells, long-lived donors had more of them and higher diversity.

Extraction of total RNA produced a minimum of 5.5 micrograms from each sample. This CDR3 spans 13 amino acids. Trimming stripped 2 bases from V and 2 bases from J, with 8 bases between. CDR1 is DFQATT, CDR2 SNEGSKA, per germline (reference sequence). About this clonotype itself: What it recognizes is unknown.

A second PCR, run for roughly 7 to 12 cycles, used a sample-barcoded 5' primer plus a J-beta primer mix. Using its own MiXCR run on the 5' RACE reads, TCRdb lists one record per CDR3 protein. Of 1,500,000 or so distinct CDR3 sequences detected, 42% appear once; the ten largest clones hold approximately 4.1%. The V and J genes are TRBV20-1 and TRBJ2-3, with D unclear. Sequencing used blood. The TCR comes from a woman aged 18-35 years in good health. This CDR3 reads CSARKVDTDTQYF. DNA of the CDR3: TGCAGTGCTAGAAAGGTCGACACAGATACGCAGTATTTT.